What follows are 26 T cell receptor beta chains derived from one specimen sequenced in a study of siplizumab effects on memory and regulatory T cells. TCRdb's copy holds only in-frame clones and misses some; the assay was immunoSEQ multiplex PCR. The sample carries under 85,000 clones, roughly 88% recorded once. The material sequenced was Tregs sorted from blood. All receptors derive from a human donor in good health.

V and J are TRBV5-6 and TRBJ2-7; D call uncertain. V was clipped by 4 bases and J by 5 bases, with 7 bases between them. Germline lookup yields CDR1 SGHDT and CDR2 YYEEEE. The CDR3 has 11 amino acids. The DNA of the CDR3 is TGTGCCAGCAGCACCCTGGACGAGCAGTACTTC. It codes for CASSTLDEQYF.

DNA for the CDR3: TGTGCCAGCAGTGGGACAGGGGGCTGGAATGAGCAGTTCTTC. Amino acids: CASSGTGGWNEQFF. The chain recombines TRBV11-3 with TRBJ2-1, with TRBD1 matching over 12 bases. The CDR3 is 14 residues long. Per the germline V gene, CDR1 is SGHNT and CDR2 is YENEEA. J was trimmed by 7 bases and V by 6 bases; bases with no gene match: 4.

The chain carries TRBV6-5 and TRBJ2-7, with D perhaps matching TRBD1 (6 bases). CDR3 length: 14 amino acids. Germline values: CDR1 MNHEY, CDR2 SVGAGI. The V end was cut by 3 bases, the J end by 4 bases, with 13 bases between. The CDR3 spells CASSYLRTAYEQYF. CDR3 bases: TGTGCCAGCAGTTATCTCCGGACAGCTTACGAGCAGTACTTC.

This chain uses TRBV7-9 with TRBJ2-7, with D perhaps TRBD1 or TRBD2 (5 bases each). The CDR3 has 14 residues. Germline assignment: CDR1 SEHNR and CDR2 FQNEAQ (reference sequence). Trimming cost V 0 bases and J 11 bases, with 17 bases left between them. CDR3 region: CASSLAPGQGEKYF. The CDR3 DNA follows: TGTGCCAGCAGCTTAGCGCCCGGTCAGGGAGAAAAGTACTTC.

V is TRBV18 and J is TRBJ1-2, with D unclear. The CDR3 has 15 residues. Germline V CDR1 and CDR2: KGHSH, LQKENI. The V end was cut by 3 bases, the J end by 2 bases, with 13 bases between. The CDR3 region has the DNA TGTGCCAGCTCACCTAGGACTGAGGCGAACTATGGCTACACCTTC. It yields the protein CASSPRTEANYGYTF.

V usage is TRBV18 and J usage is TRBJ2-7; D unresolved. Per germline, CDR1 KGHSH and CDR2 LQKENI. Trimming left V 4 bases short and J 3 bases short, with 7 bases between. The CDR3 has 12 residues. In nucleotides, the CDR3 is TGTGCCAGCTCACAGGTCGACTACGAGCAGTACTTC. It codes for CASSQVDYEQYF.

V usage is TRBV7-8 and J usage is TRBJ1-1; D gene ambiguous. The V end was cut by 4 bases, the J end by 10 bases, with 13 bases between. Germline V gives CDR1 SGHVS, CDR2 FQNEAQ. The CDR3 extends over 12 amino acids. Written as DNA, the CDR3 is TGTGCCAGCAGCTCCCTGAATGTCGGAGCTTTCTTT. It is translated as CASSSLNVGAFF.

V and J are TRBV7-2 and TRBJ2-1; 9 bases agree with TRBD1. The J segment lost 5 bases and the V segment lost 6 bases, leaving 8 bases of the junction unmatched. Looked up from germline, CDR1 is SGHTA and CDR2 is FQGNSA. The CDR3 has 15 residues. CDR3 sequence reads: CASSFDRGRHNEQFF. The CDR3 DNA follows: TGTGCCAGCAGTTTCGACAGGGGGAGGCACAATGAGCAGTTCTTC.

This clone was seen only once. This chain links TRBV20-1 with TRBJ2-1, with D unclear. The V gene's germline CDR1 is DFQATT and CDR2 SNEGSKA (reference sequence). The CDR3 totals 11 residues. Trimming shortened V by 3 bases and J by 9 bases, and 9 bases separated the two germline ends. In DNA form, the CDR3 reads TGCAGTGCTAGTTGGCTAACTGAGCAGTTCTTC. Translating it yields CSASWLTEQFF.

With respect to this clone: One end of the junction varies from germline; a read error may be responsible. The chain employs TRBV6-1 and TRBJ2-2; a weak D match, TRBD2 (8 bases). The CDR3 spans 16 residues. Germline CDR1 and CDR2: MNHNS and SASEGT. The CDR3: CASIEGGGRYTGELFF. Written as DNA, the CDR3 is TGTGCCAGCATTGAAGGGGGCGGGAGGTATACCGGGGAGCTGTTTTTT.

V usage is TRBV9 and J usage is TRBJ2-1, with D possibly matching TRBD1 (6 bases). Trimming took 2 bases from V and 10 from J, leaving 7 bases between them. The CDR3 contains 11 residues. Per germline, CDR1 SGDLS and CDR2 YYNGEE. CDR3 sequence: CASSVGQEQFF. CDR3 DNA sequence: TGTGCCAGCAGCGTGGGACAAGAGCAGTTCTTC.

This chain joins TRBV2 and TRBJ2-7; 9 bases match TRBD2. This CDR3 is built from 16 residues. Looked up from germline, CDR1 is SNHLY and CDR2 is FYNNEI. Trimming at V came to 6 bases and at J to 3 bases, leaving 12 bases not matched to a gene. The CDR3 loop is CASSLDRAGGFYEQYF. In nucleotides, the CDR3 is TGTGCCAGCAGCTTAGATCGGGCGGGAGGGTTCTACGAGCAGTACTTC.

The J gene is TRBJ2-7, the V gene TRBV5-4, with TRBD2 as a possible D gene (5 bases). The CDR3 spans 13 residues. Germline lookup yields CDR1 SGHNT and CDR2 YYREEE (reference sequence). Trimming cost V 4 bases and J 3 bases, with 11 bases left between them. The CDR3 loop reads CASSLDFLYEQYF. CDR3 nucleotides: TGTGCCAGCAGCCTGGACTTTCTCTACGAGCAGTACTTC. Together with reference TRBV5-4 and TRBJ2-7, the CDR3 gives the full variable domain: ETGVTQSPTHLIKTRGQQVTLRCSSQSGHNTVSWYQQALGQGPQFIFQYYREEENGRGNFPPRFSGLQFPNYSSELNVNALELDDSALYLCASSLDFLYEQYFGPGTRLTVT.

This clone showed up just once. The chain has TRBV5-1 and TRBJ2-7; D not resolved. CDR1 and CDR2 from the germline V gene are SGHRS and YFSETQ. The CDR3 sequence is 12 residues long. V was shortened by 2 bases and J by 3 bases, with 6 bases between the two germline ends. This CDR3 reads CASSFESYEQYF. In nucleotides, the CDR3 is TGCGCCAGCAGCTTTGAGAGCTACGAGCAGTACTTC.

This sequence joins TRBV20-1 and TRBJ2-1; 9 positions match TRBD2. The CDR3 has 11 residues. The V gene end was trimmed by 2 bases and the J gene end by 14 bases; junction bases not matched to a gene: 4. Germline CDR1 DFQATT, CDR2 SNEGSKA (reference sequence). The CDR3 loop reads CSARRTSDKFF. The CDR3 DNA reads as TGCAGTGCTAGAAGGACTAGCGATAAGTTCTTC.

The chain employs TRBV10-2 and TRBJ1-2, with D possibly being TRBD1 (6 bases). The CDR3 runs to 15 residues. V was cut by 0 bases and J by 1 base, with 9 bases left in between. Per germline, CDR1 WSHSY and CDR2 SAAADI. CDR3 DNA sequence: TGCGCCAGCAGTGAGTCTGCAGGGGTTAACTATGGCTACACCTTC. Translated, it gives CASSESAGVNYGYTF.

This chain links TRBV5-1 with TRBJ2-2, with D hard to call. Trimming pared 4 bases from V and 3 bases from J, leaving 4 bases between. The germline CDR1 and CDR2 sequences are SGHRS and YFSETQ. The CDR3 sequence is 12 residues long. CDR3 in DNA: TGCGCCAGCAGCAGGTACACCGGGGAGCTGTTTTTT. Translated, it gives CASSRYTGELFF.

The chain uses TRBV5-1 and TRBJ2-1; a possible D gene is TRBD2 (5 bases). The CDR3 has 17 amino acids. V was cut by 4 bases and J by 2 bases, with 19 bases left in between. CDR1 is SGHRS and CDR2 is YFSETQ in the germline V gene. For the CDR3, the DNA is TGCGCCAGCAGCCCTGGACTTCTAGAAGGCCCCTACAATGAGCAGTTCTTC. Translation: CASSPGLLEGPYNEQFF.

The V call is TRBV7-9, the J call TRBJ1-1; D is possibly TRBD1 (6 bases). Per the germline V gene, CDR1 is SEHNR and CDR2 is FQNEAQ (reference sequence). V lost 3 bases to trimming and J lost 0 bases, with 11 bases between them. The length of the CDR3 is 15 residues. CDR3 coding DNA: TGTGCCAGCAGCTTCGCCCAGGGGATGAACACTGAAGCTTTCTTT. This sequence encodes CASSFAQGMNTEAFF.

This chain joins TRBV7-2 and TRBJ2-1; a weak D match, TRBD1 (6 bases). V gave up 1 base and J gave up 4 bases, with 17 bases separating them. Germline V gene sequence: CDR1 SGHTA, CDR2 FQGNSA. The length of the CDR3 is 17 residues. The CDR3 DNA reads as TGTGCCAGCAGCTTAGAGGTTGGGGGCTACCGATACAATGAGCAGTTCTTC. Amino acids: CASSLEVGGYRYNEQFF. Based on the CDR3 plus reference TRBV7-2 and TRBJ2-1, the full variable domain is GAGVSQSPSNKVTEKGKDVELRCDPISGHTALYWYRQSLGQGLEFLIYFQGNSAPDKSGLPSDRFSAERTGGSVSTLTIQRTQQEDSAVYLCASSLEVGGYRYNEQFFGPGTRLTVL.

The V and J genes are TRBV27 and TRBJ1-3; D is perhaps TRBD1 (6 bases). Germline V lookup: CDR1 MNHEY, CDR2 SMNVEV (reference sequence). V lost 6 bases to trimming and J lost 1 base, with 28 bases between them. The CDR3 extends over 20 amino acids. Written as DNA, the CDR3 is TGTGCCAGCAGGAAAGGGTCAGGGGACCCAACTCATACTTCTGGAAACACCATATATTTT. Protein: CASRKGSGDPTHTSGNTIYF.

The chain links TRBV5-1 to TRBJ2-1, with D uncertain. In germline, CDR1 is SGHRS, CDR2 YFSETQ. Trimming pared 2 bases from V and 9 bases from J, leaving 6 bases between. CDR3 length: 11 amino acids. This chain's CDR3 is CASSLEFEQFF. For the CDR3, the DNA is TGCGCCAGCAGCTTAGAGTTTGAGCAGTTCTTC.

The chain carries TRBV28 and TRBJ2-5; 9 nucleotides align to TRBD1. The J call may be mistaken, given a closer DNA end match to TRBJ2-7. Per the germline V gene, CDR1 is MDHEN and CDR2 is SYDVKM. The CDR3 contains 15 residues. Here the CDR3 DNA reads TGTGCCAGCAGTTTCCCGGACAGGGGAGGCTACGAGCAGTACTTC. It specifies CASSFPDRGGYEQYF.

The chain carries TRBV2 and TRBJ2-3, with D perhaps matching TRBD2 (5 bases). CDR1 SNHLY and CDR2 FYNNEI come from the germline V gene. The ends were cut back, 8 bases at V and 2 bases at J, with 23 bases in the middle. This CDR3 has 17 amino acids. The CDR3 is CASQPAGRFSFTDTQYF. CDR3 DNA: TGTGCCAGCCAACCGGCGGGCCGATTTAGTTTCACAGATACGCAGTATTTT.

J is TRBJ2-3 and V is TRBV7-2; TRBD1 aligns across 8 bases. J lost 3 bases, V lost 3 bases, and 2 bases had no gene match. The CDR3 runs to 14 residues. CDR1 SGHTA and CDR2 FQGNSA come from the germline V gene. The CDR3 DNA follows: TGTGCCAGCAGCTTGCGGACAGGGACAGATACGCAGTATTTT. Translating it yields CASSLRTGTDTQYF.

V usage is TRBV6-6 and J usage is TRBJ2-7, with D possibly TRBD1 on 5 matching bases. The ends were cut back, 6 bases at V and 4 bases at J, with 10 bases in the middle. Germline-derived CDR1 and CDR2 are MNHNY and SVGAGI (reference sequence). The CDR3 has 12 residues. CDR3 region: CASRYDRYEQYF. The CDR3, as DNA: TGTGCCAGCAGATACGACAGATACGAGCAGTACTTC.